This T cell receptor (beta chain) was recorded in a study of OX40 agonist ivuxolimab in advanced cancers. Study-wide results and caveats: Clonal expansion by week 6 occurred in CD4+ and CD8+ blood T cells (at 0.1 to 3.0 mg/kg).

With V trimmed by 2 bases and J by 7 bases, 3 bases remained unmatched. The CDR3 is made up of 13 amino acids. Germline values: CDR1 GTSNPN, CDR2 SVGIG (reference sequence). Clones were sequenced by immunoSEQ multiplex PCR, and TCRdb holds only the in-frame ones, with some missing. The repertoire holds some 50,000 clones, with around nine tenths as singletons. In regard to this clone: Its antigen is unidentified.

This clonotype was sampled from an adult with an advanced solid tumor such as melanoma, head and neck, liver or kidney cancer. The sample consisted of CD4+ or CD8+ T cells sorted from blood, taken in a trial of the OX40 agonist ivuxolimab. V usage is TRBV30 and J usage is TRBJ2-1; TRBD2 agrees at 9 bases. As DNA, the CDR3 is TGTGCCTGGAGTAATAGCGGGAGTAATGAGCAGTTCTTC. It yields the protein CAWSNSGSNEQFF.